This T cell receptor (beta chain) comes out of a study of shared clonotypes between healthy human individuals. Study in general: The study enrolled two women and a few men aged 18 to 49. Per-donor plates numbered three CD4 naive, three CD4 memory, two CD8 naive and one CD8 memory.

The table came from immunoSEQ multiplex PCR; TCRdb's copy has only in-frame clones and leaves some out. The repertoire holds 1.4 million to 1.5 million clones, with 95% to 97% as singletons. Germline CDR1 is SGHDN and CDR2 is FVKESK. CDR3 length: 13 amino acids. V dropped 0 bases and J dropped 6 bases, with 7 bases sitting between them. The source is a man aged 25-40 years in good health. The chain recombines TRBV14 with TRBJ2-3; no clear D. Specimen: naive CD4+ T cells sorted from blood. As to subset: CD45RA+ positively selected. The CDR3 loop reads CASSQDPGDTQYF. The CDR3 nucleotides read TGTGCCAGCAGCCAAGATCCCGGGGATACGCAGTATTTT.